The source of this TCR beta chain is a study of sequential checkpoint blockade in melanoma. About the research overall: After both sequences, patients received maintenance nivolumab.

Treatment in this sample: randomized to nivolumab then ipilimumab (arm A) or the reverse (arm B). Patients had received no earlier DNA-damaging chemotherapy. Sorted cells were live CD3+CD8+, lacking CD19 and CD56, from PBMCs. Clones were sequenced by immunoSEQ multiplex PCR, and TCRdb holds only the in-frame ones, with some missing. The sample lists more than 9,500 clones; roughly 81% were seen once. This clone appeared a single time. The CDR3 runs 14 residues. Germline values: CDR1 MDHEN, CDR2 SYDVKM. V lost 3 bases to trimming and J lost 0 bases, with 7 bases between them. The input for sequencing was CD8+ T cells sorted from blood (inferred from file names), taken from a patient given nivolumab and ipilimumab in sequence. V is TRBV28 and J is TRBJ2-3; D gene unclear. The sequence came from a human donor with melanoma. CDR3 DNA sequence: TGTGCCAGCAGTTTCGAGGCGAGCACAGATACGCAGTATTTT. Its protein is CASSFEASTDTQYF. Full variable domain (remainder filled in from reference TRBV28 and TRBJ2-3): DVKVTQSSRYLVKRTGEKVFLECVQDMDHENMFWYRQDPGLGLRLIYFSYDVKMKEKGDIPEGYSVSREKKERFSLILESASTNQTSMYLCASSFEASTDTQYFGPGTRLTVL.